A single sample is the source of the 8 T cell receptor beta chains below, sequenced in a study of cytomegalovirus exposure and HLA in healthy donors. The PCR had 60 Vbeta and 13 Jbeta primers. Clones were sequenced by immunoSEQ multiplex PCR, and TCRdb holds only the in-frame ones, with some missing. This repertoire shows 170,000 or so clones, 77% found once; its top ten account for approximately 1.5%. Sample: PBMCs. The receptors originated from a woman under 40 in good health and CMV-seropositive.

In this sample, this clone turned up a few times. The CDR3 reads CAWSVQSREKLFF. The CDR3 DNA is TGTGCCTGGAGTGTACAATCCAGGGAAAAACTGTTTTTT. This chain connects TRBV30 to TRBJ1-4; unclear D gene. CDR1 and CDR2 (germline): GTSNPN, SVGIG (reference sequence). V lost 0 bases and J 8 bases, leaving 10 bases between the germline ends. There are 13 residues in the CDR3.

This rearrangement joins TRBV28 to TRBJ1-2, with D possibly being TRBD1 (5 bases). The V gene lost 10 bases and the J gene lost 0 bases, with 12 bases spanning the gap. Looked up from germline, CDR1 is MDHEN and CDR2 is SYDVKM. The CDR3 contains 13 residues. The CDR3 loop reads CATVTGPNYGYTF. As DNA, the CDR3 is TGTGCCACAGTCACAGGTCCTAACTATGGCTACACCTTC.

The rearrangement uses TRBV11-2 and TRBJ1-2, with D perhaps matching TRBD1 (6 bases). Trimming removed 5 bases from V and 7 bases from J, with 11 bases in between. Germline-derived CDR1 and CDR2 are SGHAT and FQNNGV. This CDR3 has 12 amino acids. CDR3 sequence reads: CASSLQGSGYTF. CDR3 coding DNA: TGTGCCAGCAGCCTACAGGGAAGTGGCTACACCTTC.

This clone occurred a few times. The chain carries TRBV4-2 and TRBJ1-5; 7 positions match TRBD1. Germline CDR1 reads LGHNA; CDR2 reads YNFKEQ. The CDR3 is 15 residues long. V shed 3 bases, J shed 5 bases, and the junction held 7 bases outside the gene matches. The CDR3 loop reads CASSQDSGGHQPQHF. DNA of the CDR3: TGTGCCAGCAGCCAGGACTCAGGGGGGCATCAGCCCCAGCATTTT.

This rearrangement joins TRBV5-6 to TRBJ2-7; TRBD1 aligns across 7 bases. Per germline, CDR1 SGHDT and CDR2 YYEEEE. The V segment lost 0 bases and the J segment 3 bases; nucleotides outside the gene matches: 6. This CDR3 region has 15 residues. CDR3 sequence: CASSLAGTAFYEQYF. Written as DNA, the CDR3 is TGTGCCAGCAGCTTGGCCGGGACAGCGTTCTACGAGCAGTACTTC.

The chain couples TRBV5-4 to TRBJ1-3; 12 bases align to TRBD1. The J segment lost 4 bases and the V segment lost 4 bases, leaving 6 bases of the junction unmatched. The CDR3 is made up of 16 amino acids. Looked up from germline, CDR1 is SGHNT and CDR2 is YYREEE (reference sequence). This CDR3 reads CASSVAGQGAGNTIYF. The CDR3 DNA follows: TGTGCCAGCAGCGTTGCGGGACAGGGGGCGGGAAACACCATATATTTT.

Only one count was recorded for this clone. The V gene is TRBV7-2, the J gene TRBJ1-5; D is undetermined. Trimming took off 6 bases at V and 2 bases at J, with 5 bases between the two ends. CDR1 is SGHTA and CDR2 is FQGNSA in the germline V gene. The CDR3 loop spans 12 amino acids. CDR3 in amino acids: CASSRGNQPQHF. CDR3 DNA: TGTGCCAGCAGTCGGGGCAATCAGCCCCAGCATTTT.

The chain combines TRBV15 with TRBJ1-2; TRBD1 is a possible D gene (6 bases). This CDR3 is 15 amino acids long. Germline V lookup: CDR1 LNHNV, CDR2 YYDKDF (reference sequence). Deletions cut 0 bases from V and 4 bases from J, with 12 bases between. The CDR3 reads CATSREGGSAYGYTF. The CDR3 DNA reads as TGTGCCACCAGCAGAGAAGGGGGTAGTGCCTATGGCTACACCTTC. Together with reference TRBV15 and TRBJ1-2, the CDR3 gives the full variable domain: DAMVIQNPRYQVTQFGKPVTLSCSQTLNHNVMYWYQQKSSQAPKLLFHYYDKDFNNEADTPDNFQSRRPNTSFCFLDIRSPGLGDTAMYLCATSREGGSAYGYTFGSGTRLTVV.